This T cell receptor (beta chain) is from a study of OX40 agonist ivuxolimab in advanced cancers. About the study: Dose-escalation patients had hepatocellular carcinoma, melanoma, renal cell or head and neck cancer. One patient with hepatocellular carcinoma and two with cutaneous melanoma, three in all, had partial responses. Findings of the study overall: The specificity for antigen of the expanded peripheral T cells was not determined.

Repertoires were generated with immunoSEQ multiplex PCR, while TCRdb's copy carries only in-frame clones and drops some. The profile covers about 80,000 clones, with around 90% appearing a single time and roughly 4.9% taken by the ten largest. Concerning this clone: Its antigen is as yet unknown.

The CDR3 spans 16 residues. V lost 0 bases and J lost 11; bases outside the gene matches: 10. The V gene's germline CDR1 is MDHEN and CDR2 SYDVKM. This TCR was recovered from an adult with an advanced solid tumor such as melanoma, head and neck, liver or kidney cancer. The sequences come from CD4+ or CD8+ T cells sorted from blood, collected in a trial of the OX40 agonist ivuxolimab. This chain links TRBV28 with TRBJ1-1, with TRBD1 matching 12 bases. The CDR3 DNA reads as TGTGCCAGCAGTTTATGGCATCAGGGACAGGGGGCTTTTGCTTTCTTT. Its translation is CASSLWHQGQGAFAFF. Together with reference TRBV28 and TRBJ1-1, the CDR3 gives the full variable domain: DVKVTQSSRYLVKRTGEKVFLECVQDMDHENMFWYRQDPGLGLRLIYFSYDVKMKEKGDIPEGYSVSREKKERFSLILESASTNQTSMYLCASSLWHQGQGAFAFFGQGTRLTVV.